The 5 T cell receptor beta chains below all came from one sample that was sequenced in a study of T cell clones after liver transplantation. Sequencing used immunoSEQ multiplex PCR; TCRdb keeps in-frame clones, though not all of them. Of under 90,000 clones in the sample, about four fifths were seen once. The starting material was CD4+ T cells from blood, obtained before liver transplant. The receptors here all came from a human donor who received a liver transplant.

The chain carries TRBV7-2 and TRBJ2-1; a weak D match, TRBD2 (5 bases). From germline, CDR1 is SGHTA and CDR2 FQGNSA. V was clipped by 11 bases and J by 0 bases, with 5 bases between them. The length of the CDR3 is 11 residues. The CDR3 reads CAAGSYNEQFF. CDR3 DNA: TGTGCCGCGGGCTCCTACAATGAGCAGTTCTTC.

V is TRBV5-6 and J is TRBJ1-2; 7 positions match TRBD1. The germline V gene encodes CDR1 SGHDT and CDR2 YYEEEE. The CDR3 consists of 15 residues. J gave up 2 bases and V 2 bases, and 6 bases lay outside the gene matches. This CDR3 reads CASSLGQVGNYGYTF. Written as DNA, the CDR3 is TGTGCCAGCAGCTTAGGACAGGTGGGGAACTATGGCTACACCTTC.

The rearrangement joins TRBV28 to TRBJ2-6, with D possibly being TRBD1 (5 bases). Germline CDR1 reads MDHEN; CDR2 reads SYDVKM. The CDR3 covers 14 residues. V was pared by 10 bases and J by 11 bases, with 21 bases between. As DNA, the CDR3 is TGTGCCACCGGCTCCACTTCAAGGGGCTACGTCCTGACTTTC. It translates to CATGSTSRGYVLTF. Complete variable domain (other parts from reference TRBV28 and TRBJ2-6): DVKVTQSSRYLVKRTGEKVFLECVQDMDHENMFWYRQDPGLGLRLIYFSYDVKMKEKGDIPEGYSVSREKKERFSLILESASTNQTSMYLCATGSTSRGYVLTFGAGSRLTVL.

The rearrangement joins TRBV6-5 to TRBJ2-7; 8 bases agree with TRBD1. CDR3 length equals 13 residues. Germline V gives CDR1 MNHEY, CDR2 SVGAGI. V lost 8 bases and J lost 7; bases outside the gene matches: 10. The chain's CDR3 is CASWGQGAREQYF. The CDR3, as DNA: TGTGCCAGCTGGGGGCAGGGGGCGCGGGAGCAGTACTTC.

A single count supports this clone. The CDR3 protein is CSVYTGTADGYTF. CDR3 sequence (DNA): TGCAGCGTGTATACCGGAACAGCCGATGGCTACACCTTC. The chain joins TRBV29-1 to TRBJ1-2, with D unclear. This CDR3 has 13 residues. V was pared by 6 bases and J by 6 bases, with 17 bases between. Germline assignment: CDR1 SQVTM and CDR2 ANQGSEA. The full variable domain, its missing parts supplied by reference TRBV29-1 and TRBJ1-2, is SAVISQKPSRDICQRGTSLTIQCQVDSQVTMMFWYRQQPGQSLTLIATANQGSEATYESGFVIDKFPISRPNLTFSTLTVSNMSPEDSSIYLCSVYTGTADGYTFGSGTRLTVV.